Described below is a single TCR beta chain sequence and its context. Its specificity is unknown. The source of the sample is a study of CD8 T cells in Susac syndrome. Study-wide points: Susac syndrome CD4+ T cell repertoires showed no clonal expansion.

RNA, at about 0.45 to 1 ug, was reverse transcribed with random hexamers. Across 54 Vbeta and 13 Jbeta, immunoSEQ multiplex PCR amplified TCR beta CDR3. TCRdb ran MiXCR on the immunoSEQ multiplex PCR reads and lists one entry per CDR3 protein. Of some 150,000 distinct CDR3 sequences listed, 90% to 95% are singletons. Trimming left V 7 bases short and J 8 bases short, with 16 bases between. The CDR3 totals 14 residues. Per germline, CDR1 SGDLS and CDR2 YYNGEE. Sequencing of TCR beta drew on CD8+ and CD4+ T cells from blood. Patients with Susac syndrome met diagnostic criteria that were recently defined for definite or probable disease.

The sequence was obtained from a human donor with Susac syndrome. Sequencing input: CD4+ T cells from PBMCs. V and J are TRBV9 and TRBJ1-6; D not resolved. CDR3 sequence reads: CASGPGGFDSPLHF. CDR3 sequence (DNA): TGTGCCAGCGGACCCGGCGGGTTCGATTCACCCCTCCACTTT.